One TCR beta chain is described in this entry. Its antigen is undetermined. Primed by a sample-barcoded 5' primer and a J-beta primer mix, a second PCR proceeded for roughly 7 to 11 cycles. The study obtained at least 2.5 million CDR3-containing paired-end reads from every sample. TCRdb independently ran MiXCR on the 5' RACE reads; one entry per CDR3 protein. The table lists hundreds of thousands of distinct CDR3 sequences, approximately 48% of them singletons. This sample is drawn from a study of blood T cells in healthy people across ages. Findings and limits, study-wide: Greater diversity and more naive CD4+ cells were seen in long-lived donors than in aged donors.

The junction had 6 bases not matched to a gene; V was cut back by 4 bases and J by 6 bases. The CDR3 runs 15 residues. CDR1 is SNHLY and CDR2 is FYNNEI in the germline V gene. Sequences were obtained from blood. This receptor was obtained from a man aged 55 to 70 in good health. The chain couples TRBV2 to TRBJ1-5; 10 nucleotides align to TRBD1. Written as DNA, the CDR3 is TGTGCCAGCAGTGTAGACAGGGGGCTGGTTCAGCCCCAGCATTTT. Protein sequence: CASSVDRGLVQPQHF.